This T cell receptor (beta chain) was sequenced for a study of blood T cells in healthy people across ages. Trimming cost V 0 bases and J 5 bases; bases outside gene matches: 8. The CDR3 length is 15 residues. Germline V CDR1 and CDR2: DFQATT, SNEGSKA (reference sequence). The study, taken as a whole, reports: Across the age range, TCR beta diversity per million T cells fell in a roughly linear way. When one million T cells were used, diversity estimates were thought to be underestimates.

With regard to this clonotype: The antigen is undetermined.

The use of a sample-barcoded 5' primer and a J-beta primer mix characterized a second PCR of roughly 7 to 11 cycles. Through a template-switch adaptor with 12 random nucleotides, each cDNA molecule received a tag. One entry per CDR3 protein, called by TCRdb with MiXCR from the 5' RACE reads. The data show 850,000 to 1,100,000 distinct CDR3 sequences, less than 45% seen once. The chain joins TRBV20-1 to TRBJ2-5; the match to TRBD2 covers 8 bases. The sequenced material came from blood. The receptor comes from a man younger than 35 in good health. CDR3 DNA: TGCAGTGCTAGAGATGCTAGCGGGTCGTCGGAGACCCAGTACTTC. Protein sequence: CSARDASGSSETQYF.